The rows below give T cell receptor beta chains drawn from one sample of a study of T cell responses to AZD1222 COVID-19 vaccine. Sequencing was performed with immunoSEQ multiplex PCR; in TCRdb, only in-frame clones are kept and a portion is missing. The table has about 99,000 clones, 70% to 90% seen once. The sample in question was peripheral blood, obtained on day 0 of AZD1222 vaccination. The receptors originated from an adult in good health. Both conserved end residues are part of each CDR3. Fields, in order: J gene, clone size, D gene, V gene, CDR3 protein, CDR3 DNA. A D gene is named only where the DNA matches it firmly. The listing skips clone size in some rows; elsewhere it reads once, few, many or a size class.

TRBJ2-3 - - TRBV1 CTSSRARSGRTDTQYF TGCACCAGCAGCCGGGCGAGAAGCGGCCGCACAGATACGCAGTATTTT
TRBJ1-3 - - TRBV10-3 CAIRRSRGGNTIYF TGTGCCATCAGAAGGAGCAGGGGTGGAAACACCATATATTTT
TRBJ2-7 few - TRBV7-2 CASSLRAGPAYEQYF TGTGCCAGCAGCTTAAGGGCGGGACCCGCCTACGAGCAGTACTTC
TRBJ2-5 - - TRBV7-7 CASSRATGLKETQYF TGTGCTAGCAGCCGTGCCACAGGGTTGAAAGAGACCCAGTACTTC
TRBJ1-5 - - TRBV5-6 CASSSQAGYYSNQPQHF TGTGCCAGCAGCTCGCAGGCCGGATACTATAGCAATCAGCCCCAGCATTTT
TRBJ2-2 - TRBD1 TRBV6-1 CASSEIGTARRAGELFF TGTGCCAGCAGTGAAATCGGGACAGCGAGGAGAGCCGGGGAGCTGTTTTTT
TRBJ1-6 - TRBD1 TRBV27 CASSFLVAGGSPLHF TGTGCCAGCAGTTTTCTAGTGGCAGGGGGTTCACCCCTCCACTTT
TRBJ2-2 few TRBD1 TRBV28 CASSSADRDTGELFF TGTGCCAGCAGTTCCGCGGACAGGGACACCGGGGAGCTGTTTTTT
TRBJ1-1 - - TRBV6-1 CASSEFGGGAEAFF TGTGCCAGCAGTGAATTTGGAGGAGGCGCTGAAGCTTTCTTT
TRBJ1-5 - - TRBV5-5 CASSLSLSATFQPQHF TGTGCCAGCAGCTTGAGTTTGTCGGCCACCTTTCAGCCCCAGCATTTT
TRBJ2-7 - - TRBV20-1 CSASAPSREQYF TGCAGTGCTAGTGCACCCAGTAGGGAGCAGTACTTC
TRBJ2-5 - - TRBV6-4 CARETGFGQETQYF TGTGCCAGGGAGACAGGATTCGGCCAAGAGACCCAGTACTTC
TRBJ1-2 once - TRBV12-3/TRBV12-4 CASSRSYGYTF TGTGCCAGCAGCCGTAGTTATGGCTACACCTTC
TRBJ2-1 - - TRBV6-2/TRBV6-3 CASSYWRIVDEQFF TGTGCCAGCAGCTACTGGAGGATTGTCGATGAGCAGTTCTTC
TRBJ1-5 few - TRBV23-1 CASSILFFPFLSNQPQHF TGCGCCAGCAGCATCCTCTTTTTCCCATTCCTAAGCAATCAGCCCCAGCATTTT
TRBJ2-5 few - TRBV15 CATSNSIQGVETQYF TGTGCCACCAGCAACTCGATTCAGGGCGTGGAGACCCAGTACTTC
TRBJ2-1 - TRBD2 TRBV11-3 CASTLTSGAYNEQFF TGTGCCAGCACTTTGACTAGCGGGGCCTACAATGAGCAGTTCTTC
TRBJ1-2 - TRBD1 TRBV12-5 CASGFTGGNGYTF TGTGCTAGTGGCTTTACAGGGGGCAATGGCTACACCTTC
TRBJ2-1 - - TRBV12-3/TRBV12-4 CASSQGPLEFF TGTGCCAGCAGCCAGGGACCCCTTGAGTTCTTC
TRBJ2-7 few - TRBV2 CASSDVGLNEQYF TGTGCCAGCAGTGATGTAGGGCTCAACGAGCAGTACTTC
TRBJ2-3 - - TRBV5-4 CASSLSPDSTDTQYF TGTGCCAGCAGCTTAAGCCCGGACAGCACAGATACGCAGTATTTT
TRBJ2-3 once - TRBV24-1 CATSQGHTDTQYF TGTGCCACCAGTCAGGGGCACACAGATACGCAGTATTTT
TRBJ2-1 - - TRBV18 CASSPPGASYDNEQFF TGTGCCAGCTCACCCCCGGGGGCTAGTTATGACAATGAGCAGTTCTTC
TRBJ2-1 - - TRBV14 CASSQDVYGAHEQFF TGTGCCAGCAGCCAAGATGTCTACGGGGCCCATGAGCAGTTCTTC
TRBJ1-5 - TRBD1 TRBV6-5 CASSRGTGNQPQHF TGTGCCAGCAGTAGAGGGACAGGCAATCAGCCCCAGCATTTT
TRBJ1-2 once - TRBV12-3/TRBV12-4 CASSPSGSGYTF TGTGCCAGCAGCCCCTCCGGGAGTGGCTACACCTTC
TRBJ2-1 - TRBD2 TRBV3-1/TRBV3-2 CASSQEEVAGGPSYNEQFF TGTGCCAGCAGCCAAGAAGAAGTAGCGGGAGGGCCCTCCTACAATGAGCAGTTCTTC
TRBJ2-7 - - TRBV6-6 CASRRQDYYEQYF TGTGCCAGCAGGCGACAGGATTACTACGAGCAGTACTTC
TRBJ1-3 - - TRBV6-2/TRBV6-3 CASSQRESRISGNTIYF TGTGCCAGCAGTCAACGGGAAAGCCGGATCTCTGGAAACACCATATATTTT
TRBJ1-2 - - TRBV30 CALARRASYGYTF TGTGCCTTGGCCCGGAGGGCTAGCTATGGCTACACCTTC